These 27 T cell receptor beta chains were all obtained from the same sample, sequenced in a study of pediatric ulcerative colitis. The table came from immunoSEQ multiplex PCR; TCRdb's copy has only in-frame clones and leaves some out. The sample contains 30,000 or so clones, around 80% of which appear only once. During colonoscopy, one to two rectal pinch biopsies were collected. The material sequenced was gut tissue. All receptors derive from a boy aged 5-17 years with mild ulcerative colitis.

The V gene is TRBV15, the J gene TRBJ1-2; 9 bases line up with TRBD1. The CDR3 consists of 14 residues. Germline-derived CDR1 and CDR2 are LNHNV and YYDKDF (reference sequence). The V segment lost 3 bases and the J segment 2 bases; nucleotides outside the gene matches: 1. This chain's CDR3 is CATSRDRGNYGYTF. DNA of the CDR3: TGTGCCACCAGCAGGGACAGGGGCAACTATGGCTACACCTTC. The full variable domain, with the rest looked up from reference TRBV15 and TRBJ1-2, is DAMVIQNPRYQVTQFGKPVTLSCSQTLNHNVMYWYQQKSSQAPKLLFHYYDKDFNNEADTPDNFQSRRPNTSFCFLDIRSPGLGDTAMYLCATSRDRGNYGYTFGSGTRLTVV.

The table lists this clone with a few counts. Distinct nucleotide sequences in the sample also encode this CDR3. The CDR3: CASSLDSTDTQYF. As DNA, the CDR3 is TGTGCCAGCAGCTTAGATAGCACAGATACGCAGTATTTT. The chain combines TRBV11-3 with TRBJ2-3; D gene ambiguous. V was pared by 0 bases and J by 0 bases, with 1 base between. Germline CDR1 and CDR2: SGHNT and YENEEA. The CDR3 is 13 amino acids.

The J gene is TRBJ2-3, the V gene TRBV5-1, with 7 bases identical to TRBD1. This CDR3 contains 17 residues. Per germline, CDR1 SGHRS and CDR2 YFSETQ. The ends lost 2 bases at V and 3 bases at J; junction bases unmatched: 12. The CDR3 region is CASSFHLQGLTTDTQYF. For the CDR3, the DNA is TGCGCCAGCAGCTTCCACCTACAGGGGTTAACGACAGATACGCAGTATTTT.

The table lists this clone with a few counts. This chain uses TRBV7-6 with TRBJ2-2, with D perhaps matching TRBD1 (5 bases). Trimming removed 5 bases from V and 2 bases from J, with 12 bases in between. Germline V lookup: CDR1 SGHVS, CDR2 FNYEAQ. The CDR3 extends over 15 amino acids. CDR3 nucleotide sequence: TGTGCCAGCAGCAAGAACCAGGGAAACACCGGGGAGCTGTTTTTT. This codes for CASSKNQGNTGELFF.

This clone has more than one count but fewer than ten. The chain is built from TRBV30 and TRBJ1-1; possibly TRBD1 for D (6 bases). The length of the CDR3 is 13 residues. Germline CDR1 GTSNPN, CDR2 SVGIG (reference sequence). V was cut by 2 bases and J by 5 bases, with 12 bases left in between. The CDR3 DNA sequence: TGTGCCTGGAGTCTACAGGGAAGGACTGAAGCTTTCTTT. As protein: CAWSLQGRTEAFF.

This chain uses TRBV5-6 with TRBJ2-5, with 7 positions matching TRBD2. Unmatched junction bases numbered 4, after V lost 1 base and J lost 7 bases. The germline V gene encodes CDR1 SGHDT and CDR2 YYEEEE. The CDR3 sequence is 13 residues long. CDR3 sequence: CASSLLRGGTQYF. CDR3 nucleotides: TGTGCCAGCAGCTTGCTACGCGGGGGGACCCAGTACTTC. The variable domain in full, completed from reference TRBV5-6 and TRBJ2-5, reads DAGVTQSPTHLIKTRGQQVTLRCSPKSGHDTVSWYQQALGQGPQFIFQYYEEEERQRGNFPDRFSGHQFPNYSSELNVNALLLGDSALYLCASSLLRGGTQYFGPGTRLLVL.

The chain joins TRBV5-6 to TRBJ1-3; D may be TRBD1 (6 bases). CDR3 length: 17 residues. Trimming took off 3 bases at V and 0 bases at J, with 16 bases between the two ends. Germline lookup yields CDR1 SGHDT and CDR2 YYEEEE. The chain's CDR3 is CASSWGGQLYSGNTIYF. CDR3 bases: TGTGCCAGCAGCTGGGGAGGACAGTTATACTCTGGAAACACCATATATTTT.

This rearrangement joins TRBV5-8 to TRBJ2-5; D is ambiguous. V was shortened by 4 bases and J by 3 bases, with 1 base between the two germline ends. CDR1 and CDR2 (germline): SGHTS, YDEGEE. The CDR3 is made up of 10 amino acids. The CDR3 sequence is CASSEETQYF. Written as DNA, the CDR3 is TGTGCCAGCAGCGAAGAGACCCAGTACTTC.

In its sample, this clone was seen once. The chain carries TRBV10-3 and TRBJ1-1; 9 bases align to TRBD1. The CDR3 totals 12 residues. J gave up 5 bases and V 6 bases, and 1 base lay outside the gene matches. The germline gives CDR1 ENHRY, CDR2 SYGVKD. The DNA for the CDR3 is TGTGCCATCAGGGACAGGGGAACTGAAGCTTTCTTT. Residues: CAIRDRGTEAFF.

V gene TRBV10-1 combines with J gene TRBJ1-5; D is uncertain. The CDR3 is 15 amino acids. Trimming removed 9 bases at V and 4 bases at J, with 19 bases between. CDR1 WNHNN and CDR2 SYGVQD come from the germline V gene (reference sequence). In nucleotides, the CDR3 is TGCGCCAGTCGAACACGTGGTCGAGAGAATCAGCCCCAGCATTTT. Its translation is CASRTRGRENQPQHF.

The CDR3 spells CASSIGRDIYNSPLHF. In nucleotides, the CDR3 is TGTGCCAGTAGTATAGGCCGGGACATCTATAATTCACCCCTCCACTTT. The chain has TRBV19 and TRBJ1-6; TRBD1 might be the D (6 bases). Germline CDR1 is LNHDA and CDR2 is SQIVND (reference sequence). V lost 1 base, J lost 3 bases, and 10 bases lay in between. CDR3 length: 16 amino acids.

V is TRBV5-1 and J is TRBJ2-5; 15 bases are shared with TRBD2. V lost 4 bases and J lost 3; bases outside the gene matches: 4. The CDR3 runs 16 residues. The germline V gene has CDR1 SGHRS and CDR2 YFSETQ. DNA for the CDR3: TGCGCCAGCAGCCTTGGACTAGCGGGGGGGAAAGAGACCCAGTACTTC. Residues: CASSLGLAGGKETQYF.

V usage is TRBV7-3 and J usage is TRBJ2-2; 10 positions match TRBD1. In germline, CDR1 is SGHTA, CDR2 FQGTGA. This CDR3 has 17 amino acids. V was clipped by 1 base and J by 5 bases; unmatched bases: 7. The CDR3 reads CASSLRDRGRVTGELFF. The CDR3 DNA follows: TGTGCCAGCAGCTTAAGAGACAGGGGGCGCGTTACCGGGGAGCTGTTTTTT.

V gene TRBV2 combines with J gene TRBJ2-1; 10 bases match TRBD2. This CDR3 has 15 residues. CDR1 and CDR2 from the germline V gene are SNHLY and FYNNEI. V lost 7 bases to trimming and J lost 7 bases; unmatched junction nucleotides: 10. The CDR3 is CASTSGGGRVNEQFF. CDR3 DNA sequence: TGTGCCAGCACAAGCGGGGGGGGCCGGGTTAATGAGCAGTTCTTC.

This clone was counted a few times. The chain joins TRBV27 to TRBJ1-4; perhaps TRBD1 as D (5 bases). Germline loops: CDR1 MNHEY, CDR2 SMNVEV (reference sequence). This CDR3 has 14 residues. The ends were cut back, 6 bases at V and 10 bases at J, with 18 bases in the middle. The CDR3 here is CASSRSGMGGKLFF. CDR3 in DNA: TGTGCCAGCAGCCGTTCCGGGATGGGGGGAAAACTGTTTTTT.

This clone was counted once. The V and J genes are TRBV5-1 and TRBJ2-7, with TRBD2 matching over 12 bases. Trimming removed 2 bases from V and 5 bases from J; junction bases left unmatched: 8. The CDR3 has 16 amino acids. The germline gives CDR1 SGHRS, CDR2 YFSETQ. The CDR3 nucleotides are TGCGCCAGCAGCTTTTTTCTAGCGGGGGGGCCTAACGAGCAGTACTTC. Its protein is CASSFFLAGGPNEQYF.

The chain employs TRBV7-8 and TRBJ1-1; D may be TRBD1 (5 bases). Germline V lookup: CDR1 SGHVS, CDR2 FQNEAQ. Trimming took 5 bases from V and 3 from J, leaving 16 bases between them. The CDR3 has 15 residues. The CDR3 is CASSDQSQGYTEAFF. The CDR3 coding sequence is TGTGCCAGCAGCGACCAGTCCCAGGGCTACACTGAAGCTTTCTTT. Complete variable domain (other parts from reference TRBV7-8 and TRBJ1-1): GAGVSQSPRYKVAKRGQDVALRCDPISGHVSLFWYQQALGQGPEFLTYFQNEAQLDKSGLPSDRFFAERPEGSVSTLKIQRTQQEDSAVYLCASSDQSQGYTEAFFGQGTRLTVV.

As DNA, the CDR3 is TGTGCCAGCAGTACTCCTTGGTGGAGGGTACCCAGACAGCCCCAGCATTTT. Protein sequence: CASSTPWWRVPRQPQHF. This sequence joins TRBV28 and TRBJ1-5, with D unresolved. Trimming stripped 5 bases from V and 7 bases from J, with 24 bases between. Germline V gives CDR1 MDHEN, CDR2 SYDVKM. CDR3 length: 17 residues.

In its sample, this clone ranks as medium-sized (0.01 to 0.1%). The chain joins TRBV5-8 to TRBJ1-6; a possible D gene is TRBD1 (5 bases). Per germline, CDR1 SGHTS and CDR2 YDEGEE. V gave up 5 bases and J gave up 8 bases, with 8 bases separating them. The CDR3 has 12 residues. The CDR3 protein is CASRRGDSPLHF. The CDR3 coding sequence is TGTGCCAGCAGGAGGGGTGATTCACCCCTCCACTTT. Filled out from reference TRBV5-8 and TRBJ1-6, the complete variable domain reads EAGVTQSPTHLIKTRGQQATLRCSPISGHTSVYWYQQALGLGLQFLLWYDEGEERNRGNFPPRFSGRQFPNYSSELNVNALELEDSALYLCASRRGDSPLHFGNGTRLTVT.

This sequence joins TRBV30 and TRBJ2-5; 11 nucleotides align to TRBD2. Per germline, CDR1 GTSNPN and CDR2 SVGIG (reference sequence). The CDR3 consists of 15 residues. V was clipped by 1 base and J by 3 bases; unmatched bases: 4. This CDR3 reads CAWSALAGGKETQYF. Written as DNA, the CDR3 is TGTGCCTGGAGTGCCCTAGCGGGGGGAAAAGAGACCCAGTACTTC. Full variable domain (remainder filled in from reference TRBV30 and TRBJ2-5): SQTIHQWPATLVQPVGSPLSLECTVEGTSNPNLYWYRQAAGRGLQLLFYSVGIGQISSEVPQNLSASRPQDRQFILSSKKLLLSDSGFYLCAWSALAGGKETQYFGPGTRLLVL.

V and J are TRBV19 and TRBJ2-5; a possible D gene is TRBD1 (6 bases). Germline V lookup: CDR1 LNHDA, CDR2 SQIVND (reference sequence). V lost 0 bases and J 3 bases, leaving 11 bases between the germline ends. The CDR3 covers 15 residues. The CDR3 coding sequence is TGTGCCAGTAGTATAGAAAGGGCAGGGGAAGAGACCCAGTACTTC. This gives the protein CASSIERAGEETQYF. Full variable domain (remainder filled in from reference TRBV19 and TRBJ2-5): DGGITQSPKYLFRKEGQNVTLSCEQNLNHDAMYWYRQDPGQGLRLIYYSQIVNDFQKGDIAEGYSVSREKKESFPLTVTSAQKNPTAFYLCASSIERAGEETQYFGPGTRLLVL.

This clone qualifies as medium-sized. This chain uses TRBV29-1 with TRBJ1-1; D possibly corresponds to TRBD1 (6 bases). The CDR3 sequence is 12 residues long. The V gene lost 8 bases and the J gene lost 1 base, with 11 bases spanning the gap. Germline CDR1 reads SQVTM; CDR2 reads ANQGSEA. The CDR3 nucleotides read TGCAGCATTGGGGGCAAGAACACTGAAGCTTTCTTT. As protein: CSIGGKNTEAFF.

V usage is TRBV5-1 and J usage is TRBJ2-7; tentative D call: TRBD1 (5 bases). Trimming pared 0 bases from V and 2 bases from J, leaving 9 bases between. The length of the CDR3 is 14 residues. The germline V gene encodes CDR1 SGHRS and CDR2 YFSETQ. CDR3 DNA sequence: TGCGCCAGCAGCTTGGGTACAGGTACCTACGAGCAGTACTTC. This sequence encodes CASSLGTGTYEQYF. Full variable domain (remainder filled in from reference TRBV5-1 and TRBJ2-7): KAGVTQTPRYLIKTRGQQVTLSCSPISGHRSVSWYQQTPGQGLQFLFEYFSETQRNKGNFPGRFSGRQFSNSRSEMNVSTLELGDSALYLCASSLGTGTYEQYFGPGTRLTVT.

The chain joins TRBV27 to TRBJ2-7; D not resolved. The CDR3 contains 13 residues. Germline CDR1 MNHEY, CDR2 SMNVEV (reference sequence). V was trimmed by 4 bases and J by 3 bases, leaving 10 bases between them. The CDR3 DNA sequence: TGTGCCAGCAGTTCCACGTACAGCTACGAGCAGTACTTC. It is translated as CASSSTYSYEQYF.

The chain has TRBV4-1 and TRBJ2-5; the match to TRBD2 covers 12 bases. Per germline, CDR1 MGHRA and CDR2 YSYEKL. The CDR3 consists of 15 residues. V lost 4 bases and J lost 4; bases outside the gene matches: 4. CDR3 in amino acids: CASSPSGGALETQYF. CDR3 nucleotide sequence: TGCGCCAGCAGCCCTAGCGGGGGGGCATTAGAGACCCAGTACTTC.

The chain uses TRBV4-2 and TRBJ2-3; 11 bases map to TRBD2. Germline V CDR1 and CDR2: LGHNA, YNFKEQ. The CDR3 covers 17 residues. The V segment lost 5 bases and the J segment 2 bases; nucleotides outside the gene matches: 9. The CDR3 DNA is TGTGCCAGCAGCAAACGACGACTAGCGGGGCACACAGATACGCAGTATTTT. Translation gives CASSKRRLAGHTDTQYF.

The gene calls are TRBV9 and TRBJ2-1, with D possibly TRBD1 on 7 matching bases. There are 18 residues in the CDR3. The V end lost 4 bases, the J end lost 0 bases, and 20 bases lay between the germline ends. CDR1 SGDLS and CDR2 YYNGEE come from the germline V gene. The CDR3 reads CASSSPLSGGSSYNEQFF. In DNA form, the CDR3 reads TGTGCCAGCAGCTCTCCGCTTTCAGGGGGGAGCTCCTACAATGAGCAGTTCTTC.